This T cell receptor beta chain originates from a study of tumor-infiltrating lymphocytes in primary liver carcinoma. General study results and limits: Relative to blood, tumors carried a significantly larger fraction of the repertoire in their top 250 clones (p = 0.039).

TCR beta cDNA was prepared out of about 530 ng total RNA by means of a constant-region primer. Libraries of TCR beta came from three nested multiplex PCR rounds with slightly modified ARM-PCR. The two initial PCR rounds, 9 to 11 cycles each, used TRBV1-TRBV30 forward and C-beta reverse primers. MiXCR was run by TCRdb on the multiplex PCR reads, yielding one entry per CDR3 protein. The sample lists around 330,000 distinct CDR3 sequences, 65% occurring once. CDR1 and CDR2 from the germline V gene are SGHAT and FQDESV (reference sequence). The CDR3 sequence is 12 residues long. Germline DNA was also extracted, and blood RNA was taken from unsorted whole blood. Details on this clonotype: What it binds is not known. Germline and junction disagree at one end, which may indicate a read error.

This sequence joins TRBV11-1 and TRBJ2-3; D gene uncertain. The receptor was derived from a man aged 40-49 years with primary liver carcinoma and hepatitis B virus infection. The sample comprised peripheral blood. CDR3 loop: CVSSYDGDTQYF. CDR3 nucleotides: TGTGTCAGCAGCTACGACGGAGATACGCAGTACTTT. The full variable domain, rest sourced from reference TRBV11-1 and TRBJ2-3, is EAEVAQSPRYKITEKSQAVAFWCDPISGHATLYWYRQILGQGPELLVQFQDESVVDDSQLPKDRFSAERLKGVDSTLKIQPAELGDSAMYLCVSSYDGDTQYFGPGTRLTVL.